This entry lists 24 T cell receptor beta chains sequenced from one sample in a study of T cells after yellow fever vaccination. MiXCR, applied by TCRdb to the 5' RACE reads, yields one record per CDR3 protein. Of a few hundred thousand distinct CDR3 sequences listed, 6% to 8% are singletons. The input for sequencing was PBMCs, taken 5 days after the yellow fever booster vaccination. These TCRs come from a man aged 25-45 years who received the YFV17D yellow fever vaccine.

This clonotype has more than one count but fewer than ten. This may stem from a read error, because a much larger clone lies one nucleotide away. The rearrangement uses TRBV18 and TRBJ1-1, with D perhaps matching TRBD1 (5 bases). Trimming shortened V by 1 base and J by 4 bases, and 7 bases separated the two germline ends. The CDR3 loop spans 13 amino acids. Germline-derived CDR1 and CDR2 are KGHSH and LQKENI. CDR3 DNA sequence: TGTGCCAGCTCACCACAGGGGATCACTGAAGCTTTCTTT. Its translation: CASSPQGITEAFF.

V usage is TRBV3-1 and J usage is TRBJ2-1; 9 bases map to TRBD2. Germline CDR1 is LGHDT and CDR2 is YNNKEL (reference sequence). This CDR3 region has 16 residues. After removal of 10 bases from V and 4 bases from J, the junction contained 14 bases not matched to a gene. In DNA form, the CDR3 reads TGTGCCACCTCCCAAGAGTGGCGGGAGGGATACAATGAGCAGTTCTTC. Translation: CATSQEWREGYNEQFF.

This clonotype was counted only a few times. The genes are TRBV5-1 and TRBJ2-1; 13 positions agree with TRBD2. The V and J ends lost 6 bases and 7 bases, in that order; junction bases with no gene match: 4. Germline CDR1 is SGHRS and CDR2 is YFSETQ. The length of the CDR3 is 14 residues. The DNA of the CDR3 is TGCGCCAGCATCGAGGGACTAGCGGGAAATGAGCAGTTCTTC. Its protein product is CASIEGLAGNEQFF.

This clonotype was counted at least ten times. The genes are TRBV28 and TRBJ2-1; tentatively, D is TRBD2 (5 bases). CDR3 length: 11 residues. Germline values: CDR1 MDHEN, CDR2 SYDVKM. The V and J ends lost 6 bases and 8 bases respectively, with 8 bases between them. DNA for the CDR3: TGTGCCAGCAGGGTGGAGGATGAGCAGTTCTTC. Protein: CASRVEDEQFF.

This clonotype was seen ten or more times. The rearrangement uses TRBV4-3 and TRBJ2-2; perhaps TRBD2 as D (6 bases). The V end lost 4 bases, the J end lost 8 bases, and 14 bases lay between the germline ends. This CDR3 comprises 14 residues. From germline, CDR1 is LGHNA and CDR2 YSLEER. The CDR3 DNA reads TGCGCCAGCAGCCCCAACGCGGGGAAAGGGGAGCTGTTTTTT. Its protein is CASSPNAGKGELFF.

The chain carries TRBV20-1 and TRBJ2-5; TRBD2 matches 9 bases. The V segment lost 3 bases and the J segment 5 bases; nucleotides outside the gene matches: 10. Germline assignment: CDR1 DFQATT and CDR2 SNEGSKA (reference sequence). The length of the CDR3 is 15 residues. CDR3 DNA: TGCAGTGCTAGGTCGGGCGGGAGGGAGACGGAGACCCAGTACTTC. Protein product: CSARSGGRETETQYF.

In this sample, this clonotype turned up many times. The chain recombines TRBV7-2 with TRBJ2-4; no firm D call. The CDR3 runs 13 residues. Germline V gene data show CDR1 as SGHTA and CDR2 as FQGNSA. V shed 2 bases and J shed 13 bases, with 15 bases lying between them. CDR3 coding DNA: TGTGCCAGCAGCTTACCCAGCATCGGGCAGCAGTACTTC. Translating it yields CASSLPSIGQQYF.

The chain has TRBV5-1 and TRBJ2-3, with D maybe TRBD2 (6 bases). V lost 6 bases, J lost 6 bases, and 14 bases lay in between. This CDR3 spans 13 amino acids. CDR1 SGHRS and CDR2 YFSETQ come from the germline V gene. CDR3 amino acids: CASNNHRGDTQYF. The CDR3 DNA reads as TGCGCCAGCAACAATCATCGGGGGGATACGCAGTATTTT.

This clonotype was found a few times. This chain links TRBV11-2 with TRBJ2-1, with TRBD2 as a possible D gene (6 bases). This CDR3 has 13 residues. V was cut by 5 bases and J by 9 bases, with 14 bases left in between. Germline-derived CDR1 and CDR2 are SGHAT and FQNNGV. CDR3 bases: TGTGCCAGCAGCCTGGGAGGCGGAGGTGAGCAGTTCTTC. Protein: CASSLGGGGEQFF.

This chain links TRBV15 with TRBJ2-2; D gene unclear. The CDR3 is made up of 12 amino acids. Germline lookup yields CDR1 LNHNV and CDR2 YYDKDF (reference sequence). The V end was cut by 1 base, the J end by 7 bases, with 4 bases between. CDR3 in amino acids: CATSRVVGELFF. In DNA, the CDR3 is TGTGCCACCAGCAGAGTGGTCGGGGAGCTGTTTTTT.

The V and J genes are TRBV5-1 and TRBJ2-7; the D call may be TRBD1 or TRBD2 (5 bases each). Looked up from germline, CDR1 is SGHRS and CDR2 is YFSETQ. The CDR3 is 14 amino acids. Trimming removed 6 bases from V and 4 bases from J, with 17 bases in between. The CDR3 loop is CASKGLGDAYEQYF. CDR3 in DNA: TGCGCCAGCAAGGGTTTGGGGGATGCTTACGAGCAGTACTTC.

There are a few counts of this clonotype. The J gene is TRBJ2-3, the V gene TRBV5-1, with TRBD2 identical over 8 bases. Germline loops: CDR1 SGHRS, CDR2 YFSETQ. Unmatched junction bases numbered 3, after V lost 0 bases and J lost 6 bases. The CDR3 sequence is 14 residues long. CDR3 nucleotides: TGCGCCAGCAGCTTGGCTAGCGGGCTCGATACGCAGTATTTT. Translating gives CASSLASGLDTQYF.

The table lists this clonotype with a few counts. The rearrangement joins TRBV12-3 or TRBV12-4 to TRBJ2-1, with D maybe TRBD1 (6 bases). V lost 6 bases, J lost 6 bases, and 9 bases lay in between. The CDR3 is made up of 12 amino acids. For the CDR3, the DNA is TGTGCCAGCAGAAGGACAGTCAATGAGCAGTTCTTC. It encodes CASRRTVNEQFF.

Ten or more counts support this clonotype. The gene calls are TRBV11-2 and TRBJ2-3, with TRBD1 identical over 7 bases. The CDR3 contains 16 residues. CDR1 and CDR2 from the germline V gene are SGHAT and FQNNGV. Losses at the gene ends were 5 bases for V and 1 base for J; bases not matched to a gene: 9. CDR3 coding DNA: TGTGCCAGCAGCGCCCAACAGGGGCTGGGCACAGATACGCAGTATTTT. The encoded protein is CASSAQQGLGTDTQYF.

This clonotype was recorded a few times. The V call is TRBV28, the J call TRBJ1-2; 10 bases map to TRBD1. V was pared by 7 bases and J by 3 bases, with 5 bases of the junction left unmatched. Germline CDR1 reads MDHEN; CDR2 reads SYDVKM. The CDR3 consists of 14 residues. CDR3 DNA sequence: TGTGCCAGCATCCCGGGACAGGGGTACTATGGCTACACCTTC. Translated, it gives CASIPGQGYYGYTF.

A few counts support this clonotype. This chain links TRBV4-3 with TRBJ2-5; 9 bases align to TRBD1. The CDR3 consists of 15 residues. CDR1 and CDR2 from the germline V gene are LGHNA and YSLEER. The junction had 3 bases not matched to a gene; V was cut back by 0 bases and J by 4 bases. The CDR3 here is CASSQEGTGRETQYF. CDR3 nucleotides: TGCGCCAGCAGCCAAGAAGGGACAGGGCGAGAGACCCAGTACTTC.

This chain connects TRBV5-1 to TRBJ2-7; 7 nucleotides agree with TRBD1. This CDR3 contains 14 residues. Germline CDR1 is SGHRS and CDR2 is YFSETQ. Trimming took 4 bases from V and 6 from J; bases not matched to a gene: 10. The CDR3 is CASSLTGEVREQYF. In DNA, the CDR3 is TGCGCCAGCAGCCTCACAGGGGAAGTGCGCGAGCAGTACTTC. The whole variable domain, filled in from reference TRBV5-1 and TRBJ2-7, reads KAGVTQTPRYLIKTRGQQVTLSCSPISGHRSVSWYQQTPGQGLQFLFEYFSETQRNKGNFPGRFSGRQFSNSRSEMNVSTLELGDSALYLCASSLTGEVREQYFGPGTRLTVT.

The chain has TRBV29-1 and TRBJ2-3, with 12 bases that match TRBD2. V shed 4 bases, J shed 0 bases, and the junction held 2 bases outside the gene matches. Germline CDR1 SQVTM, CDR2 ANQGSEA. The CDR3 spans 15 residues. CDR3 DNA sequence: TGCAGCGTTGCGACTAGCGGGGGTAGCACAGATACGCAGTATTTT. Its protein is CSVATSGGSTDTQYF.

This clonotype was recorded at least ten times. This CDR3 is CASSQDRTSYNEQFF. In nucleotides, the CDR3 is TGCGCCAGCAGCCAAGATAGGACTAGCTACAATGAGCAGTTCTTC. V is TRBV4-3 and J is TRBJ2-1, with 7 bases fitting TRBD2. V lost 0 bases to trimming and J lost 3 bases; unmatched junction nucleotides: 2. In germline, CDR1 is LGHNA, CDR2 YSLEER. The CDR3 sequence is 15 residues long.

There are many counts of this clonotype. The CDR3 nucleotides are TGCGCCAGCAGCTTGGGCCAGATCTTGAACACTGAAGCTTTCTTT. Encoded protein: CASSLGQILNTEAFF. This rearrangement joins TRBV5-1 to TRBJ1-1; D is uncertain. The CDR3 is 15 amino acids. Trimming took off 0 bases at V and 0 bases at J, with 9 bases between the two ends. Germline V gives CDR1 SGHRS, CDR2 YFSETQ. Full variable domain (rest looked up from reference TRBV5-1 and TRBJ1-1): KAGVTQTPRYLIKTRGQQVTLSCSPISGHRSVSWYQQTPGQGLQFLFEYFSETQRNKGNFPGRFSGRQFSNSRSEMNVSTLELGDSALYLCASSLGQILNTEAFFGQGTRLTVV.

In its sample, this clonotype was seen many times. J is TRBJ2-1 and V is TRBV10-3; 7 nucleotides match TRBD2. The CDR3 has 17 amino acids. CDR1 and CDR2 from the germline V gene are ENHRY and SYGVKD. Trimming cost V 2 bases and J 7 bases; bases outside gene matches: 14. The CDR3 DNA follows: TGTGCCATCAGTGAGAGTTCTAGCGGAGGCACGTTAAATGAGCAGTTCTTC. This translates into CAISESSSGGTLNEQFF.

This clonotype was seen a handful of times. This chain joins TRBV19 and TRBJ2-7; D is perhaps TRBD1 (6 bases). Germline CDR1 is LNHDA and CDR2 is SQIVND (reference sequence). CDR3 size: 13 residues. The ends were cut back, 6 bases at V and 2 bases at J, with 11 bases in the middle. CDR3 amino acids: CASRQDSAYEQYF. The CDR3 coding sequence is TGTGCCAGTAGACAGGACAGCGCCTACGAGCAGTACTTC.

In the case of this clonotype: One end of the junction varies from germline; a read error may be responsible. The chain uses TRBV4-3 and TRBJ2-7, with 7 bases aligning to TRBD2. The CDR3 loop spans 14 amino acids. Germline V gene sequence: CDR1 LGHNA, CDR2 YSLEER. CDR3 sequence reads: CASRQDERGNEQYF. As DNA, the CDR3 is TGCGCCAGCCGCCAAGATGAGCGGGGCAACGAGCAGTACTTC.

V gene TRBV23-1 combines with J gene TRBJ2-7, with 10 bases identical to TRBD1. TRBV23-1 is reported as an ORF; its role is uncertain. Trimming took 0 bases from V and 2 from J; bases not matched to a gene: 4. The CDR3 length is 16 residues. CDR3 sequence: CASSQSGTGDTYEQYF. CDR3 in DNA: TGCGCCAGCAGTCAATCGGGGACAGGGGATACCTACGAGCAGTACTTC.